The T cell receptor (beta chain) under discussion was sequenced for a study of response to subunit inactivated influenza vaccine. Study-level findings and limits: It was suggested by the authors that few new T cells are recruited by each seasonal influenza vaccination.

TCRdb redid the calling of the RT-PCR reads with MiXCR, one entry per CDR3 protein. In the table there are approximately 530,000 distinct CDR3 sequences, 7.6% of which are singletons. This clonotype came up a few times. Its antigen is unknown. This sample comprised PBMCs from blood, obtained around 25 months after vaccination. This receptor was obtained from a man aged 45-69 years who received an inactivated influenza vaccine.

The CDR3 region is CSTGTGNTDTQYF. DNA for the CDR3: TGCAGCACCGGGACAGGGAACACAGATACGCAGTATTTT. The V call is TRBV29-1, the J call TRBJ2-3; 9 nucleotides align to TRBD1. With 8 bases clipped from V and 2 bases from J, the junction kept 5 bases outside the gene matches. Per germline, CDR1 SQVTM and CDR2 ANQGSEA. The CDR3 length is 13 residues.